Listed here is a single T cell receptor beta chain. Its antigen is undetermined. The data derive from a study of T cell responses to AZD1222 COVID-19 vaccine. The wider study: Second doses at about 4 or about 12 weeks were pooled.

CDR3 length: 15 residues. Germline CDR1 and CDR2: MNHEY and SVGAGI. The V gene end was trimmed by 0 bases and the J gene end by 8 bases; junction bases not matched to a gene: 7. Assay: immunoSEQ multiplex PCR; the TCRdb copy retains only in-frame clones and omits some. The sample lists roughly 120,000 clones, about 85% occurring once. General observations from the study: In all cases, repertoires were sampled only after the peak T cell response. Spike-specific TCR breadth and depth went up after people got two AZD1222 doses. Clonal diversity may have been underestimated in mostly white British donors.

This chain links TRBV6-5 with TRBJ1-2; TRBD1 matches 9 bases. This specimen was peripheral blood, taken on day 0 of AZD1222 vaccination. The sequence was obtained from an adult in good health. The DNA of the CDR3 is TGTGCCAGCAGTTACTCCCCCGGGACAGGGAGCGGCTACACCTTC. This sequence encodes CASSYSPGTGSGYTF.